One sample yielded the 15 T cell receptor beta chains listed below, sequenced in a study of cytomegalovirus exposure and HLA in healthy donors. Both 60 Vbeta primers and 13 Jbeta primers went into the PCR. This table comes from immunoSEQ multiplex PCR, and its TCRdb copy is limited to in-frame clones, with some not included. The table records over 150,000 clones, around 82% of them present only once. The sequenced sample was PBMCs. Source of these receptors: a boy aged 2 to 10 in good health and CMV-seronegative.

This chain links TRBV4-1 with TRBJ1-2; 8 bases are shared with TRBD1. Looked up from germline, CDR1 is MGHRA and CDR2 is YSYEKL. Trimming cost V 4 bases and J 0 bases; bases outside gene matches: 10. This CDR3 region has 17 residues. The CDR3 nucleotides read TGCGCCAGCAGCCCCCCTACAGGGGGTGAGTCTAACTATGGCTACACCTTC. Its protein product is CASSPPTGGESNYGYTF.

The chain has TRBV27 and TRBJ1-2, with D perhaps matching TRBD1 (6 bases). The V gene lost 5 bases and the J gene lost 4 bases, with 20 bases spanning the gap. Looked up from germline, CDR1 is MNHEY and CDR2 is SMNVEV (reference sequence). The CDR3 consists of 16 residues. CDR3 region: CASSPDGTGNSYGYTF. CDR3 bases: TGTGCCAGCAGTCCGGACGGAACAGGGAATAGCTATGGCTACACCTTC.

This chain connects TRBV7-2 to TRBJ2-3; tentatively, D is TRBD2 (5 bases). Trimming stripped 0 bases from V and 0 bases from J, with 10 bases between. CDR1 SGHTA and CDR2 FQGNSA come from the germline V gene. CDR3 length: 16 amino acids. CDR3 in DNA: TGTGCCAGCAGCTTAGCTAGCGCCTCTAGCACAGATACGCAGTATTTT. This translates into CASSLASASSTDTQYF.

The rearrangement uses TRBV7-9 and TRBJ2-7; D may be TRBD2 (5 bases). Germline V gene lookup returns CDR1 SEHNR and CDR2 FQNEAQ (reference sequence). V lost 4 bases, J lost 6 bases, and 7 bases lay in between. CDR3 length: 11 amino acids. CDR3: CASSSEGEQYF. The CDR3 coding sequence is TGTGCCAGCAGCTCCGAGGGCGAGCAGTACTTC.

This sequence joins TRBV27 and TRBJ2-2; weak D call: TRBD1 (6 bases). Germline CDR1 MNHEY, CDR2 SMNVEV (reference sequence). Trimming removed 8 bases at V and 3 bases at J, with 22 bases between. This CDR3 contains 17 residues. CDR3 protein: CASRTTNRADDTGELFF. CDR3 bases: TGTGCCAGCCGAACAACGAACAGGGCCGACGACACCGGGGAGCTGTTTTTT.

This clone was picked up one time. The rearrangement joins TRBV6-1 to TRBJ2-4; 8 bases are a match to TRBD2. The ends lost 2 bases at V and 4 bases at J; junction bases unmatched: 13. Per germline, CDR1 MNHNS and CDR2 SASEGT. CDR3 length: 18 residues. CDR3 bases: TGTGCCAGCAGTGAACCCCTTAAATGGGGACTAGAGAAAAACATTCAGTACTTC. Protein sequence: CASSEPLKWGLEKNIQYF.

In DNA, the CDR3 is TGTGCCAGCAGCGGGACAGGGGGGTTAAGCAATCAGCCCCAGCATTTT. This codes for CASSGTGGLSNQPQHF. The J gene is TRBJ1-5, the V gene TRBV7-9; 11 bases map to TRBD1. The CDR3 spans 16 residues. CDR1 SEHNR and CDR2 FQNEAQ come from the germline V gene (reference sequence). V was pared by 5 bases and J by 1 base, with 4 bases of the junction left unmatched.

The chain couples TRBV5-6 to TRBJ1-5, with 7 bases identical to TRBD1. The V gene end was trimmed by 0 bases and the J gene end by 5 bases; junction bases not matched to a gene: 2. Looked up from germline, CDR1 is SGHDT and CDR2 is YYEEEE. The CDR3 has 14 amino acids. CDR3 residues: CASSLGQGDQPQHF. CDR3 sequence (DNA): TGTGCCAGCAGCTTGGGGCAGGGGGATCAGCCCCAGCATTTT.

The chain couples TRBV27 to TRBJ1-2; TRBD1 matches at 9 bases. CDR3 length equals 15 residues. Germline trimming cut 4 bases from V and 7 bases from J; bases unmatched to any gene: 10. In germline, CDR1 is MNHEY, CDR2 SMNVEV (reference sequence). The CDR3 DNA is TGTGCCAGCAGTTCCCTGGACAGGGGATTGACTGGCTACACCTTC. Its translation is CASSSLDRGLTGYTF.

J is TRBJ2-1 and V is TRBV7-9; 7 positions match TRBD2. From germline, CDR1 is SEHNR and CDR2 FQNEAQ (reference sequence). The CDR3 is 16 amino acids. Trimming cost V 2 bases and J 8 bases; bases outside gene matches: 12. The CDR3 loop reads CASSLSSGGRVHEQFF. The CDR3 coding sequence is TGTGCCAGCAGCTTATCTTCCGGAGGGAGGGTGCATGAGCAGTTCTTC.

The V call is TRBV7-6, the J call TRBJ2-1; 8 bases match TRBD2. CDR3 length: 14 residues. J gave up 3 bases and V 5 bases, and 3 bases lay outside the gene matches. In germline, CDR1 is SGHVS, CDR2 FNYEAQ. CDR3 sequence: CASSRSGNYNEQFF. DNA of the CDR3: TGTGCCAGCAGCCGTAGCGGGAACTACAATGAGCAGTTCTTC.

On this clone itself: Additional DNA sequences in this sample encode the identical CDR3. The chain is built from TRBV7-9 and TRBJ1-2; 7 nucleotides agree with TRBD1. V lost 6 bases, J lost 12 bases, and 7 bases stayed unmatched. Looked up from germline, CDR1 is SEHNR and CDR2 is FQNEAQ (reference sequence). The CDR3 has 11 amino acids. DNA for the CDR3: TGTGCCAGCAGGCGAGACAGGGTCGACACCTTC. It encodes CASRRDRVDTF. The complete variable domain, with remaining parts taken from reference TRBV7-9 and TRBJ1-2, reads DTGVSQNPRHKITKRGQNVTFRCDPISEHNRLYWYRQTLGQGPEFLTYFQNEAQLEKSRLLSDRFSAERPKGSFSTLEIQRTEQGDSAMYLCASRRDRVDTFGSGTRLTVV.

This chain links TRBV4-1 with TRBJ2-5; TRBD2 aligns across 13 bases. The J call may be mistaken, given a closer DNA end match to TRBJ2-7. Germline CDR1 MGHRA, CDR2 YSYEKL. The CDR3 extends over 15 amino acids. The CDR3 bases are TGCGCCAGCAGCCCTACCGGACTAGCGGGAGCCGAGCAGTACTTC. Residues: CASSPTGLAGAEQYF.

This clone was counted only a few times. This chain connects TRBV5-6 to TRBJ1-4, with D perhaps TRBD1 (5 bases). Germline V gene lookup returns CDR1 SGHDT and CDR2 YYEEEE. V lost 3 bases and J 4 bases, leaving 16 bases between the germline ends. The CDR3 runs 16 residues. CDR3 region: CASSWGESGGNEKLFF. DNA of the CDR3: TGTGCCAGCAGCTGGGGAGAAAGCGGGGGTAATGAAAAACTGTTTTTT.

This clone was counted a single time. This rearrangement joins TRBV19 to TRBJ2-7, with 9 positions matching TRBD2. The CDR3 is 16 residues long. Germline CDR1 LNHDA, CDR2 SQIVND (reference sequence). With 5 bases clipped from V and 5 bases from J, the junction kept 13 bases outside the gene matches. The CDR3 loop is CASSDRLAGGPHEQYF. Here the CDR3 DNA reads TGTGCCAGTAGTGATAGGCTTGCGGGAGGGCCTCACGAGCAGTACTTC.